This T cell receptor (beta chain) was obtained from a study of molecular identifiers for immune sequencing clone quantification. MiXCR, run by TCRdb on the PCR reads, gives a single entry per CDR3 protein. The sample has more than 250,000 distinct CDR3 sequences; 20% to 25% are singletons. The germline V gene encodes CDR1 LGHDT and CDR2 YNNKEL (reference sequence). This CDR3 contains 14 residues. V lost 2 bases and J 2 bases, leaving 9 bases between the germline ends. The clonotype originates from a human donor in good health. Some libraries in this study had Jurkat cell RNA spiked in. The specimen sequenced was naive CD8+ T cells from blood, with Jurkat cell RNA spiked in. The sample's subset: FACS-sorted CD8+CD4-CCR7+CD45RA+ naive T cells. The genes are TRBV3-1 and TRBJ1-2; tentatively, D is TRBD1 (5 bases). CDR3 protein: CASSQFAGNYGYTF. CDR3 nucleotide sequence: TGTGCCAGCAGCCAATTCGCAGGGAACTATGGCTACACCTTC.